This is a list of T cell receptor beta chains from one sample in a study of cytomegalovirus exposure and HLA in healthy donors. Sequenced by immunoSEQ multiplex PCR; TCRdb stores in-frame clones only, minus some. The table records about 170,000 clones, over 80% of them present only once. The specimen was PBMCs. Source of these receptors: a woman aged 50 to 60 in good health and CMV-seropositive. Both conserved end residues are part of each CDR3. Each record gives: J gene, clone size, D gene, V gene, CDR3 protein, CDR3 DNA. A D gene is named only where the DNA matches it firmly. Rows may omit the clone size; those that give it use once, few, many or a size class.

TRBJ2-3,NA,TRBD2,TRBV6-5,CASRPLAGTDTQYF,TGTGCCAGCAGACCCCTAGCGGGCACAGATACGCAGTATTTT
TRBJ2-7,few,TRBD2,TRBV5-1,CASSPGLAGGDEQYF,TGCGCCAGCAGCCCGGGACTAGCGGGAGGTGACGAGCAGTACTTC
TRBJ2-1,NA,TRBD2,TRBV9,CASSARGASGSMVDEQFF,TGTGCCAGCAGCGCGAGAGGAGCTAGCGGGTCAATGGTGGATGAGCAGTTCTTC
TRBJ2-2,few,NA,TRBV19,CASTEGAHTGELFF,TGTGCCAGTACGGAGGGGGCTCACACCGGGGAGCTGTTTTTT
TRBJ1-2,NA,TRBD1,TRBV27,CATRPDRVGGYTF,TGTGCCACCCGCCCTGACAGGGTTGGTGGCTACACCTTC
TRBJ2-7,NA,TRBD2,TRBV5-1,CASSSGTSDEQYF,TGCGCCAGCAGCAGCGGGACTAGCGACGAGCAGTACTTC
TRBJ1-2,NA,TRBD1,TRBV2,CASSFLTGGDTF,TGTGCCAGCAGTTTCCTGACAGGGGGGGACACCTTC
TRBJ2-6,NA,NA,TRBV30,CAPRGGAGANVLTF,TGTGCTCCCAGGGGAGGGGCTGGGGCCAACGTCCTGACTTTC
TRBJ1-2,NA,TRBD1,TRBV12-5,CASGFAISGTEGYGYTF,TGTGCTAGTGGTTTTGCGATATCCGGGACAGAAGGATATGGCTACACCTTC
TRBJ1-1,once,NA,TRBV5-6,CASSLVTASMNTEAFF,TGTGCCAGCAGCTTGGTGACAGCTTCAATGAACACTGAAGCTTTCTTT
TRBJ1-2,NA,NA,TRBV7-2,CASSPRPGLGYGYTF,TGTGCCAGCAGCCCTAGACCGGGTTTAGGCTATGGCTACACCTTC
TRBJ2-2,NA,NA,TRBV6-5,CASSYSYGRTTGELFF,TGTGCCAGCAGTTACTCGTACGGGAGAACGACCGGGGAGCTGTTTTTT
TRBJ2-7,NA,TRBD1,TRBV19,CASSIGTGLGVYEQYF,TGTGCCAGTAGTATAGGGACAGGTCTAGGGGTCTACGAGCAGTACTTC
TRBJ1-2,few,NA,TRBV27,CASSHYSNVANYGYTF,TGTGCCAGCAGCCACTATTCCAACGTAGCTAACTATGGCTACACCTTC
TRBJ2-3,NA,TRBD1,TRBV19,CASKPPKGTGTDTQYF,TGTGCCAGTAAACCACCAAAAGGGACAGGCACAGATACGCAGTATTTT
TRBJ2-7,NA,TRBD1,TRBV7-9,CASIGSPGQGSGEQYF,TGTGCCAGCATTGGGTCCCCGGGACAGGGGTCCGGCGAGCAGTACTTC
TRBJ2-7,few,TRBD2,TRBV11-1,CASRLGLAGVGEQYF,TGTGCCAGCAGACTTGGACTAGCGGGAGTGGGCGAGCAGTACTTC
TRBJ2-1,NA,TRBD2,TRBV28,CASSGGLAATIEQFF,TGTGCCAGCAGTGGGGGACTAGCGGCCACGATCGAGCAGTTCTTC
TRBJ2-3,few,TRBD1,TRBV5-1,CASSFRTGGTDTQYF,TGCGCCAGCAGCTTTAGGACAGGGGGCACAGATACGCAGTATTTT
TRBJ2-3,NA,TRBD1,TRBV9,CASSVGDRGPADTQYF,TGTGCCAGCAGCGTGGGGGACAGGGGGCCAGCAGATACGCAGTATTTT
TRBJ2-3,few,TRBD1,TRBV4-2,CASSQGQGATDTQYF,TGTGCCAGCAGCCAAGGACAGGGGGCTACAGATACGCAGTATTTT
TRBJ2-7,NA,NA,TRBV20-1,CSVEENYEQYF,TGCAGTGTAGAGGAGAATTACGAGCAGTACTTC
TRBJ2-2,NA,NA,TRBV5-1,CASSLEASPAGELFF,TGCGCCAGCAGCTTGGAGGCTAGCCCCGCCGGGGAGCTGTTTTTT